This TCR beta chain was documented in a study of shared clonotypes between healthy human individuals. Study findings and constraints: Roughly 5% of naive CD4 clonotypes were common to four donors.

As for this clone: Its antigen remains unidentified.

Researchers ran the assay at a deep level. Genomic DNA belonging to each subset was distributed in equal measure over several immunoSEQ plates. Replicate PCRs for sorted subsets used 200 ng DNA; this equaled 30,000 to 35,000 T cell genomes. The method was immunoSEQ multiplex PCR; TCRdb's version includes in-frame clones alone and lacks a portion of them. The data show fewer than 850,000 clones, about 78% seen once. The sequencing input was memory CD4+ T cells sorted from blood. Subset here: CD45RA-negative fraction. This TCR came from a woman under 40 in good health.

The CDR3 nucleotides read TGTGCCAGCAGCTTGTTGAGCACCACCTACGAGCAGTACTTC. This sequence encodes CASSLLSTTYEQYF. This chain links TRBV5-5 with TRBJ2-7; no clear D gene. V dropped 1 base and J dropped 2 bases, with 10 bases sitting between them. The CDR3 length is 14 residues. Germline CDR1 is SGHKS and CDR2 is YYEKEE (reference sequence).